This TCR beta chain derives from a study of T cell repertoires in cytomegalovirus infection. In the study overall: Peptides in the study included HLA-C-restricted and HLA-B-restricted CMV epitopes.

The CDR3 spans 12 residues. V shed 10 bases and J 5 bases; nucleotides not matched to a gene: 7. Germline CDR1 reads SNHLY; CDR2 reads FYNNEI. In TCRdb, the reads were re-called with MiXCR into one record per CDR3 protein. This table has about 100,000 distinct CDR3 sequences, under 50% appearing once. This clonotype was found a few times. The target antigen is unknown. This receptor was obtained from a human donor in good health (CMV status not recorded). Some clones in this sample may be carry-over from other donors' samples. V gene TRBV2 combines with J gene TRBJ1-1; 7 bases fit TRBD1. The sequences come from CD8+ T cells from cultured PBMCs, collected from culture after CMV antigen stimulation. The CDR3 DNA follows: TGTGCCACCAAGTCGACAGGGACTGAAGCTTTCTTT. The encoded protein is CATKSTGTEAFF.